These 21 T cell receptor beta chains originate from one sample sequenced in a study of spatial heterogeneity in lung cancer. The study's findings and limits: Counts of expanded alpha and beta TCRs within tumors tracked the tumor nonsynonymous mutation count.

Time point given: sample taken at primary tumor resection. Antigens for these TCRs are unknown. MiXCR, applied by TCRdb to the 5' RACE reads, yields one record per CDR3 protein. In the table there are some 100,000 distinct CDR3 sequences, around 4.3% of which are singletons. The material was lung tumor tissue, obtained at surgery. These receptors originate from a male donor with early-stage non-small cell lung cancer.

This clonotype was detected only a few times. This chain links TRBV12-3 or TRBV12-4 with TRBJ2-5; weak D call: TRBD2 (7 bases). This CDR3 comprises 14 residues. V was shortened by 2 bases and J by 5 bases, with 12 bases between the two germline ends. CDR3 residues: CASSLQGREETQYF. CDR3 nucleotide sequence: TGTGCCAGCAGTTTACAGGGGCGGGAGGAGACCCAGTACTTC.

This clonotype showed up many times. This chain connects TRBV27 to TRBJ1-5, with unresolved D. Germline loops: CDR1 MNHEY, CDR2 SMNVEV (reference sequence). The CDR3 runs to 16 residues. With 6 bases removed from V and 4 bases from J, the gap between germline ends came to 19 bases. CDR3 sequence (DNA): TGTGCCAGCAGATCGTTGGCACAACAGAGAAATCAGCCCCAGCATTTT. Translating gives CASRSLAQQRNQPQHF.

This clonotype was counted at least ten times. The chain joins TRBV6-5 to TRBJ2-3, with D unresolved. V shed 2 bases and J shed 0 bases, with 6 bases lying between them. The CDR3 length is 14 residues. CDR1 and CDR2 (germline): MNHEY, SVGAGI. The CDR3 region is CASSYKPSTDTQYF. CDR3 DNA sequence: TGTGCCAGCAGTTACAAGCCAAGCACAGATACGCAGTATTTT.

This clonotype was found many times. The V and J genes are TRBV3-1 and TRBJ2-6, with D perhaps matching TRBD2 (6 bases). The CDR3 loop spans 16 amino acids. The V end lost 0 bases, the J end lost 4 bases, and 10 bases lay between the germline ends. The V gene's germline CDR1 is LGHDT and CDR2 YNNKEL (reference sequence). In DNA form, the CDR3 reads TGTGCCAGCAGCCAAGAAGGCGGGATCGGGGCCAACGTCCTGACTTTC. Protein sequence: CASSQEGGIGANVLTF.

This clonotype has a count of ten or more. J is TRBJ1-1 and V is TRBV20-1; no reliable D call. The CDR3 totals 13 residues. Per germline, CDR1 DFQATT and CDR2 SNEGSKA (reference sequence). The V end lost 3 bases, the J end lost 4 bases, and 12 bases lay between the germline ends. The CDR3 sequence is CSARERSSTEAFF. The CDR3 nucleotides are TGCAGTGCTAGGGAGCGGAGTTCCACTGAAGCTTTCTTT.

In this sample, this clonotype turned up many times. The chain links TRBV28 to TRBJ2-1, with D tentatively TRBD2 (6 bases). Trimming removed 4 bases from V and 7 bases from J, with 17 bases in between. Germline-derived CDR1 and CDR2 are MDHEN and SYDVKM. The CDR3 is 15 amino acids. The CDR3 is CASSWGREWRNEQFF. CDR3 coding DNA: TGTGCCAGCAGTTGGGGACGGGAGTGGCGGAATGAGCAGTTCTTC.

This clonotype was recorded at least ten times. The CDR3 protein is CSAPTSGRVGYNEQFF. CDR3 sequence (DNA): TGCAGTGCTCCCACTAGCGGGAGGGTCGGCTACAATGAGCAGTTCTTC. The chain joins TRBV20-1 to TRBJ2-1; 13 nucleotides align to TRBD2. The CDR3 is 16 residues long. Trimming cost V 5 bases and J 3 bases; bases outside gene matches: 7. Germline V lookup: CDR1 DFQATT, CDR2 SNEGSKA (reference sequence).

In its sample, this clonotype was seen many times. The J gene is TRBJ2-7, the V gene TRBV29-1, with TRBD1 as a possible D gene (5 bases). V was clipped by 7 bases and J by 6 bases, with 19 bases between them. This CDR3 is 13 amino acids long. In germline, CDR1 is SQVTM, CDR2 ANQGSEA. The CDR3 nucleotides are TGCAGCGCCGTAGGGGCAGCAGTAGGCGAGCAGTACTTC. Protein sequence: CSAVGAAVGEQYF.

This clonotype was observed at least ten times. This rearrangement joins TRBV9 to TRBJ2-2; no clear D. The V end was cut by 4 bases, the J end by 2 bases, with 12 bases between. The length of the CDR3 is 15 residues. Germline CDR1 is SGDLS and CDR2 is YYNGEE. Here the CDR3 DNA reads TGTGCCAGCAGCCCATTTGGCAGCAACACCGGGGAGCTGTTTTTT. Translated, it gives CASSPFGSNTGELFF.

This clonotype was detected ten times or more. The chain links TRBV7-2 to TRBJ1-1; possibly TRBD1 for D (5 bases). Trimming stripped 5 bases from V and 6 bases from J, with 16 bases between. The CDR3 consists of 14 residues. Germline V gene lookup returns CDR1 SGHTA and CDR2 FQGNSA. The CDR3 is CASSPAGGEAEAFF. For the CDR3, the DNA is TGTGCCAGCAGCCCAGCGGGAGGGGAGGCTGAAGCTTTCTTT.

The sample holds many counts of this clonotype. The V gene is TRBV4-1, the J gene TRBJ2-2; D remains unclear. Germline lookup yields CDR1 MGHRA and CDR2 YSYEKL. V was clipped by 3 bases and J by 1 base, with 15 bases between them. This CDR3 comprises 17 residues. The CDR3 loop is CASSHLGRKKNTGELFF. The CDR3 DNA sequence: TGCGCCAGCAGCCACCTAGGACGGAAGAAGAACACCGGGGAGCTGTTTTTT.

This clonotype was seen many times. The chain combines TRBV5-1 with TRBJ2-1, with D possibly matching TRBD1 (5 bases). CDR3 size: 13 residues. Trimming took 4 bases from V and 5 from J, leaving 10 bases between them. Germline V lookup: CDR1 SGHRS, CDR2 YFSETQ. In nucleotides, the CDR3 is TGCGCCAGCAGCCGAGACAGAAACAATGAGCAGTTCTTC. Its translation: CASSRDRNNEQFF.

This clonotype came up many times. CDR3 nucleotides: TGCGCCAGCAGCCAAGACTACTGGGGGGACGTAAGGGAGCTGTTTTTT. This encodes CASSQDYWGDVRELFF. V and J are TRBV4-1 and TRBJ2-2; tentatively, D is TRBD2 (6 bases). V gave up 0 bases and J gave up 9 bases, with 17 bases separating them. The CDR3 sequence is 16 residues long. Germline V gene sequence: CDR1 MGHRA, CDR2 YSYEKL.

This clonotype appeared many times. The CDR3 region is CASSQDRDSPLHF. The CDR3 DNA follows: TGTGCCAGCAGCCAAGACAGGGACTCACCCCTCCACTTT. The V call is TRBV27, the J call TRBJ1-6, with TRBD1 matching 7 bases. The CDR3 runs 13 residues. Germline-derived CDR1 and CDR2 are MNHEY and SMNVEV (reference sequence). J lost 10 bases, V lost 6 bases, and 6 bases had no gene match.

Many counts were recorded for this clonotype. The CDR3 is CASSPWIYGPETQYF. The CDR3 region has the DNA TGTGCCAGCAGCCCCTGGATCTACGGTCCAGAGACCCAGTACTTC. The rearrangement links TRBV9 to TRBJ2-5; D is undetermined. V lost 4 bases to trimming and J lost 4 bases, with 17 bases between them. The CDR3 is 15 amino acids. Germline CDR1 SGDLS, CDR2 YYNGEE.

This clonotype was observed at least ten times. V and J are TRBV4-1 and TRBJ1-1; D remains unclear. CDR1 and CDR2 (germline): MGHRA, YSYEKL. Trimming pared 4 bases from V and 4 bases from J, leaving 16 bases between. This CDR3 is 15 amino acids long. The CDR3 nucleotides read TGCGCCAGCAGCCCCCCCTGGGCACCCGGCACTGAAGCTTTCTTT. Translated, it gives CASSPPWAPGTEAFF.

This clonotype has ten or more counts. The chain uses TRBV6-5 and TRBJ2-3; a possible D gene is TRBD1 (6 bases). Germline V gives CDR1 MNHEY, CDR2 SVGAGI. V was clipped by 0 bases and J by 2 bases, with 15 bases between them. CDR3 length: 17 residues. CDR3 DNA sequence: TGTGCCAGCAGTTACTCGTACAGGGAACGGGACACAGATACGCAGTATTTT. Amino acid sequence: CASSYSYRERDTDTQYF.

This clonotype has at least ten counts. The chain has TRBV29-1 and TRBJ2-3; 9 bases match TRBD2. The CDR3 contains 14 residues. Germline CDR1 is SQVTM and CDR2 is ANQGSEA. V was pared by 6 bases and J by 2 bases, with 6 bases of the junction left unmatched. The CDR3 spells CSVRLAEITDTQYF. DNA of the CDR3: TGCAGCGTCCGACTAGCGGAGATCACAGATACGCAGTATTTT.

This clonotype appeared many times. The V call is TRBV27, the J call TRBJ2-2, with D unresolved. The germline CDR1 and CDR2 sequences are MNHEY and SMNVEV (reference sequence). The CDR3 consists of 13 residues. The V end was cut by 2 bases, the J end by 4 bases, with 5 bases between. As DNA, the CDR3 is TGTGCCAGCAGTTTAATTGCCACCGGGGAGCTGTTTTTT. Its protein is CASSLIATGELFF.

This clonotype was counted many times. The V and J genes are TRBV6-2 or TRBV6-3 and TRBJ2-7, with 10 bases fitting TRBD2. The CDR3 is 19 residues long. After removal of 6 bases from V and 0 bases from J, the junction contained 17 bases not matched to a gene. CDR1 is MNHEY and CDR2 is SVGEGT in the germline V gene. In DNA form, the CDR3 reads TGTGCCAGCAGGGAATCCAGGAGCGGGAGGGCCCGGAGCTCCTACGAGCAGTACTTC. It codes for CASRESRSGRARSSYEQYF.

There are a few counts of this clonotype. This CDR3 is CASSEMRTGVDEQYF. The CDR3 region has the DNA TGTGCCAGCAGTGAAATGCGGACAGGGGTGGACGAGCAGTACTTC. This chain connects TRBV6-1 to TRBJ2-7; 9 bases are shared with TRBD1. This CDR3 spans 15 amino acids. Germline V gene data show CDR1 as MNHNS and CDR2 as SASEGT. V lost 2 bases to trimming and J lost 5 bases; unmatched junction nucleotides: 7.